Following are 30 T cell receptor beta chains from one sample sequenced in a study of cytomegalovirus exposure and HLA in healthy donors. The primer mix had 60 Vbeta and 13 Jbeta primers. Repertoires were generated with immunoSEQ multiplex PCR, while TCRdb's copy carries only in-frame clones and drops some. The sample has roughly 110,000 clones, 77% seen once. Material for sequencing was PBMCs. The receptors come from a man aged 40-49 years in good health and CMV-seropositive.

As concerns this clone: The germline gene is not matched at one end of the junction; a read error may be the cause. The V gene is TRBV7-2, the J gene TRBJ2-1; the D gene is possibly TRBD1 (5 bases). The CDR3 is 13 amino acids. Germline assignment: CDR1 SGHTA and CDR2 FQGNSA. Here the CDR3 reads CASSPTVYNDQFF. CDR3 in DNA: TGTGCCAGCAGCCCGACAGTGTACAATGATCAGTTCTTC.

This clone came up once. This rearrangement joins TRBV28 to TRBJ1-2; D may be TRBD1 (5 bases). The CDR3 has 10 residues. Trimming took 8 bases from V and 7 from J, leaving 8 bases between them. The V gene's germline CDR1 is MDHEN and CDR2 SYDVKM. CDR3 sequence: CASSRGGYTF. The CDR3 DNA follows: TGTGCCAGCTCTAGGGGTGGCTACACCTTC.

This chain joins TRBV7-9 and TRBJ2-7, with 7 bases aligning to TRBD2. Looked up from germline, CDR1 is SEHNR and CDR2 is FQNEAQ (reference sequence). V lost 5 bases to trimming and J lost 3 bases; unmatched junction nucleotides: 10. The CDR3 sequence is 15 residues long. In DNA, the CDR3 is TGTGCCAGCAGCCAAGGACTAGGGACCCTCTACGAGCAGTACTTC. Its translation: CASSQGLGTLYEQYF.

This clone occurred once. The chain joins TRBV30 to TRBJ2-5, with 8 bases identical to TRBD1. Trimming removed 1 base from V and 10 bases from J; junction bases left unmatched: 8. From germline, CDR1 is GTSNPN and CDR2 SVGIG (reference sequence). The CDR3 has 13 amino acids. The CDR3 is CAWSDRGVGGQYF. The DNA of the CDR3 is TGTGCCTGGAGTGACAGGGGGGTGGGTGGCCAGTACTTC.

The chain recombines TRBV7-9 with TRBJ2-5, with 9 positions matching TRBD1. V lost 4 bases, J lost 2 bases, and 8 bases stayed unmatched. CDR1 and CDR2 (germline): SEHNR, FQNEAQ (reference sequence). CDR3 length equals 16 residues. The CDR3 bases are TGTGCCAGCAGCTATCCGGTGGGACAGGGACAAGAGACCCAGTACTTC. Its protein is CASSYPVGQGQETQYF.

Details on this clone: The junction does not match germline at one end; this may be a read error. The gene calls are TRBV7-8 and TRBJ2-3; unclear D gene. The CDR3 has 13 residues. The germline V gene encodes CDR1 SGHVS and CDR2 FQNEAQ. The DNA of the CDR3 is TGTGCCAGCAGCTTAGTTGTCACAGATATGCAGTATTTT. Translating gives CASSLVVTDMQYF.

V is TRBV6-5 and J is TRBJ2-1, with D tentatively TRBD1 (5 bases). Germline V lookup: CDR1 MNHEY, CDR2 SVGAGI. This CDR3 region has 15 residues. The V end lost 4 bases, the J end lost 5 bases, and 15 bases lay between the germline ends. The CDR3 loop is CASSFGHLNHNEQFF. The CDR3 DNA reads as TGTGCCAGCAGTTTCGGACATTTAAACCACAATGAGCAGTTCTTC.

The chain recombines TRBV7-9 with TRBJ1-2, with a possible D match to TRBD1 (5 bases). This CDR3 is built from 15 residues. The germline V gene encodes CDR1 SEHNR and CDR2 FQNEAQ (reference sequence). V dropped 2 bases and J dropped 6 bases, with 16 bases sitting between them. The CDR3: CASSLSGGGSDGYTF. Here the CDR3 DNA reads TGTGCCAGCAGCTTATCCGGGGGGGGTTCCGATGGCTACACCTTC. Combining the CDR3 with reference TRBV7-9 and TRBJ1-2 gives the whole variable domain DTGVSQNPRHKITKRGQNVTFRCDPISEHNRLYWYRQTLGQGPEFLTYFQNEAQLEKSRLLSDRFSAERPKGSFSTLEIQRTEQGDSAMYLCASSLSGGGSDGYTFGSGTRLTVV.

The genes are TRBV9 and TRBJ2-1, with 7 bases lining up with TRBD1. From germline, CDR1 is SGDLS and CDR2 YYNGEE. Trimming at V came to 6 bases and at J to 3 bases, leaving 9 bases not matched to a gene. The CDR3 has 15 amino acids. The CDR3 nucleotides read TGTGCCAGCACCCAGATGGCAGGGGGCTACAATGAGCAGTTCTTC. The encoded protein is CASTQMAGGYNEQFF.

The chain recombines TRBV5-8 with TRBJ2-6, with 7 bases aligning to TRBD1. Germline-derived CDR1 and CDR2 are SGHTS and YDEGEE. The V gene end was trimmed by 3 bases and the J gene end by 0 bases; junction bases not matched to a gene: 6. This CDR3 is 17 amino acids long. CDR3 nucleotides: TGTGCCAGCAGCTGGGGACAGATGGTCTCTGGGGCCAACGTCCTGACTTTC. Its translation is CASSWGQMVSGANVLTF.

The chain carries TRBV28 and TRBJ1-4; a possible D gene is TRBD1 (6 bases). The V end lost 3 bases, the J end lost 5 bases, and 13 bases lay between the germline ends. Per the germline V gene, CDR1 is MDHEN and CDR2 is SYDVKM. This CDR3 has 15 residues. CDR3 in DNA: TGTGCCAGCAGTTTGGGGGGGGGCGCAAATGAAAAACTGTTTTTT. This sequence encodes CASSLGGGANEKLFF.

The chain is built from TRBV29-1 and TRBJ2-2; a weak D match, TRBD1 (5 bases). Germline CDR1 reads SQVTM; CDR2 reads ANQGSEA. V was clipped by 5 bases and J by 7 bases, with 20 bases between them. This CDR3 region has 15 residues. The CDR3 reads CSVLGEGTGHGELFF. CDR3 nucleotides: TGCAGCGTTCTAGGAGAAGGAACAGGCCACGGGGAGCTGTTTTTT.

The gene calls are TRBV7-2 and TRBJ2-7; D is uncertain. The CDR3 contains 13 residues. The V end was cut by 4 bases, the J end by 0 bases, with 7 bases between. CDR1 SGHTA and CDR2 FQGNSA come from the germline V gene. Here the CDR3 reads CASSSLSSYEQYF. As DNA, the CDR3 is TGTGCCAGCAGCTCCCTGAGCTCCTACGAGCAGTACTTC.

The genes are TRBV9 and TRBJ2-1, with D maybe TRBD1 (6 bases). The CDR3 consists of 14 residues. The V end lost 4 bases, the J end lost 8 bases, and 16 bases lay between the germline ends. Germline V lookup: CDR1 SGDLS, CDR2 YYNGEE. CDR3 DNA sequence: TGTGCCAGCAGCTTCCTCATACAGGGATATGAGCAGTTCTTC. Its translation: CASSFLIQGYEQFF.

Of note for this clone: Mismatch with germline at one junction end may stem from a read error. The chain carries TRBV7-9 and TRBJ2-3; D is ambiguous. This CDR3 spans 11 amino acids. From germline, CDR1 is SEHNR and CDR2 FQNEAQ (reference sequence). Written as DNA, the CDR3 is TGTTCCAGCGAACCGAGAGATACGCAGTATTTT. This sequence encodes CSSEPRDTQYF.

The J gene is TRBJ2-1, the V gene TRBV27; no clear D. The CDR3 is 16 residues long. Deletions cut 2 bases from V and 2 bases from J, with 13 bases between. Per germline, CDR1 MNHEY and CDR2 SMNVEV (reference sequence). Here the CDR3 DNA reads TGTGCCAGCAGTTTACTAGGAACTCAGACCTACAATGAGCAGTTCTTC. Translated: CASSLLGTQTYNEQFF.

V and J are TRBV6-5 and TRBJ2-7; 10 positions agree with TRBD1. The CDR3 runs to 13 residues. V dropped 6 bases and J dropped 7; count of bases not matched to a gene: 6. Germline assignment: CDR1 MNHEY and CDR2 SVGAGI. The CDR3 sequence is CASSPGQGLEQYF. The CDR3 DNA sequence: TGTGCCAGCAGCCCGGGACAGGGGTTAGAGCAGTACTTC.

This clone was seen a single time. V gene TRBV9 combines with J gene TRBJ2-1; 8 nucleotides match TRBD2. Germline CDR1 is SGDLS and CDR2 is YYNGEE. This CDR3 has 15 residues. J gave up 1 base and V 2 bases, and 2 bases lay outside the gene matches. For the CDR3, the DNA is TGTGCCAGCAGCGTCGGGGGGGGTTCCTACAATGAGCAGTTCTTC. Translation: CASSVGGGSYNEQFF.

The count of this clone is one. This chain uses TRBV2 with TRBJ1-5, with TRBD1 matching 7 bases. The CDR3 is 16 amino acids. J gave up 3 bases and V 6 bases, and 11 bases lay outside the gene matches. Per germline, CDR1 SNHLY and CDR2 FYNNEI. The CDR3 bases are TGTGCCAGCAGGCAACAGGGGCGAGGGGACAATCAGCCCCAGCATTTT. It yields the protein CASRQQGRGDNQPQHF.

A single count supports this clone. V and J are TRBV6-5 and TRBJ2-5; 10 bases are shared with TRBD1. This CDR3 region has 15 residues. Per the germline V gene, CDR1 is MNHEY and CDR2 is SVGAGI. Germline trimming cut 8 bases from V and 5 bases from J; bases unmatched to any gene: 11. CDR3 loop: CASGNRQGARETQYF. In DNA form, the CDR3 reads TGTGCCAGCGGGAATCGACAGGGGGCCAGGGAGACCCAGTACTTC.

This clone is judged medium-sized. J is TRBJ1-1 and V is TRBV18; 8 bases match TRBD1. The germline V gene has CDR1 KGHSH and CDR2 LQKENI. The CDR3 is made up of 12 amino acids. Germline trimming cut 8 bases from V and 5 bases from J; bases unmatched to any gene: 4. This chain's CDR3 is CASNTGGTEAFF. In DNA, the CDR3 is TGTGCCAGCAATACAGGGGGTACTGAAGCTTTCTTT. The full variable domain, in which reference TRBV18 and TRBJ1-1 provide the parts outside the CDR3, is NAGVMQNPRHLVRRRGQEARLRCSPMKGHSHVYWYRQLPEEGLKFMVYLQKENIIDESGMPKERFSAEFPKEGPSILRIQQVVRGDSAAYFCASNTGGTEAFFGQGTRLTVV.

The CDR3 sequence: CASSYRELNQPQHF. The CDR3 DNA follows: TGTGCCAGTAGTTACAGGGAATTGAATCAGCCCCAGCATTTT. J is TRBJ1-5 and V is TRBV19; a possible D gene is TRBD1 (6 bases). V lost 5 bases and J lost 4, with 12 bases in between. This CDR3 has 14 amino acids. Per the germline V gene, CDR1 is LNHDA and CDR2 is SQIVND (reference sequence). Combining the CDR3 with reference TRBV19 and TRBJ1-5 gives the whole variable domain DGGITQSPKYLFRKEGQNVTLSCEQNLNHDAMYWYRQDPGQGLRLIYYSQIVNDFQKGDIAEGYSVSREKKESFPLTVTSAQKNPTAFYLCASSYRELNQPQHFGDGTRLSIL.

This chain connects TRBV9 to TRBJ1-5; 9 bases map to TRBD1. The V gene's germline CDR1 is SGDLS and CDR2 YYNGEE. The CDR3 is 16 amino acids. Trimming took 0 bases from V and 6 from J; bases not matched to a gene: 7. CDR3 sequence (DNA): TGTGCCAGCAGCGTAGGGCCGGGACAGGGAGGTCAGCCCCAGCATTTT. Protein sequence: CASSVGPGQGGQPQHF. Together with reference TRBV9 and TRBJ1-5, the CDR3 gives the full variable domain: DSGVTQTPKHLITATGQRVTLRCSPRSGDLSVYWYQQSLDQGLQFLIQYYNGEERAKGNILERFSAQQFPDLHSELNLSSLELGDSALYFCASSVGPGQGGQPQHFGDGTRLSIL.

The chain is built from TRBV11-2 and TRBJ2-1; D gene uncertain. Per the germline V gene, CDR1 is SGHAT and CDR2 is FQNNGV. The CDR3 covers 11 residues. Trimming cost V 2 bases and J 6 bases, with 2 bases left between them. The CDR3 region is CASSLLNEQFF. CDR3 nucleotides: TGTGCCAGCAGCTTACTCAATGAGCAGTTCTTC.

The chain has TRBV9 and TRBJ1-3, with 10 bases aligning to TRBD1. The CDR3 length is 15 residues. Losses at the gene ends were 4 bases for V and 3 bases for J; bases not matched to a gene: 4. Germline CDR1 SGDLS, CDR2 YYNGEE. The CDR3 protein is CASSSWTGGGNTIYF. In DNA form, the CDR3 reads TGTGCCAGCAGCTCCTGGACAGGGGGTGGAAACACCATATATTTT.

This clone was seen only a few times. The chain links TRBV7-6 to TRBJ2-1; TRBD2 aligns across 8 bases. CDR3 length equals 16 residues. CDR1 and CDR2 (germline): SGHVS, FNYEAQ. V shed 5 bases, J shed 4 bases, and the junction held 10 bases outside the gene matches. The CDR3 spells CASSLLSGAQYNEQFF. The CDR3 DNA follows: TGTGCCAGCAGCCTACTTAGCGGGGCTCAATACAATGAGCAGTTCTTC.

This clone appeared a few times. The chain carries TRBV29-1 and TRBJ2-1; 9 bases align to TRBD1. CDR3 length: 16 amino acids. CDR1 and CDR2 (germline): SQVTM, ANQGSEA. The V and J ends lost 5 bases and 0 bases, in that order; junction bases with no gene match: 8. CDR3 DNA: TGCAGCGTTCCAAACAGGGGGCTGAGCTCCTACAATGAGCAGTTCTTC. Encoded protein: CSVPNRGLSSYNEQFF.

This clone was found a few times. The chain couples TRBV28 to TRBJ1-2; D possibly corresponds to TRBD1 (5 bases). Trimming pared 11 bases from V and 3 bases from J, leaving 13 bases between. CDR3 length: 12 amino acids. Germline values: CDR1 MDHEN, CDR2 SYDVKM. As DNA, the CDR3 is TGTGCCGCAGGGTCGCAAGACTATGGCTACACCTTC. Translation gives CAAGSQDYGYTF.

J is TRBJ2-1 and V is TRBV19; 11 bases agree with TRBD1. The length of the CDR3 is 15 residues. Germline-derived CDR1 and CDR2 are LNHDA and SQIVND (reference sequence). J gave up 5 bases and V 6 bases, and 6 bases lay outside the gene matches. The CDR3 nucleotides are TGTGCCAGTAGCACGGACAGGGGGCAGAACAATGAGCAGTTCTTC. It is translated as CASSTDRGQNNEQFF.

This clone was seen more than once but under ten times. Here the CDR3 reads CASSFGQGNQPQHF. The CDR3 bases are TGTGCCAGCAGCTTCGGACAGGGCAATCAGCCCCAGCATTTT. The chain couples TRBV7-2 to TRBJ1-5; TRBD1 matches at 7 bases. There are 14 residues in the CDR3. Germline V gene sequence: CDR1 SGHTA, CDR2 FQGNSA. V was pared by 3 bases and J by 2 bases, with 1 base of the junction left unmatched.